The 24 T cell receptor beta chains below were found in one sample sequenced in a study of T cell responses to AZD1222 COVID-19 vaccine. Profiling relied on immunoSEQ multiplex PCR, and the TCRdb table lists in-frame clones only, not all of them. The sample has about 48,000 clones, 75% to 90% seen once. This specimen was peripheral blood, taken 28 days after the second AZD1222 dose. These receptors all stem from an adult who received the AZD1222 COVID-19 vaccine.

The V call is TRBV10-3, the J call TRBJ1-2, with 7 nucleotides matching TRBD1. With 5 bases clipped from V and 3 bases from J, the junction kept 3 bases outside the gene matches. The CDR3 spans 13 residues. Germline V gene sequence: CDR1 ENHRY, CDR2 SYGVKD. The CDR3 region has the DNA TGTGCCATCAGTAACGGACAGGACTATGGCTACACCTTC. It specifies CAISNGQDYGYTF.

V usage is TRBV5-1 and J usage is TRBJ1-3; no reliable D call. Germline CDR1 and CDR2: SGHRS and YFSETQ. Trimming removed 2 bases from V and 4 bases from J, with 10 bases in between. This CDR3 is 14 amino acids long. CDR3 DNA: TGCGCCAGCAGCTTTAGCGAGGGAGGAAACACCATATATTTT. Translating it yields CASSFSEGGNTIYF.

The chain joins TRBV6-1 to TRBJ2-2; 8 bases match TRBD2. The ends lost 3 bases at V and 4 bases at J; junction bases unmatched: 7. The CDR3 has 16 amino acids. Germline CDR1 and CDR2: MNHNS and SASEGT. This CDR3 is CASSDPPGTSTGELFF. The CDR3 DNA is TGTGCCAGCAGTGACCCACCGGGGACTAGCACCGGGGAGCTGTTTTTT.

V and J are TRBV7-6 and TRBJ1-6, with a tentative D call TRBD1 (5 bases). The length of the CDR3 is 17 residues. Trimming took off 2 bases at V and 9 bases at J, with 20 bases between the two ends. Germline V gene lookup returns CDR1 SGHVS and CDR2 FNYEAQ. In DNA form, the CDR3 reads TGTGCCAGCAGCTTATCGTCGGCTAGGGGAGGTGGTTCACCCCTCCACTTT. Its translation: CASSLSSARGGGSPLHF.

The CDR3 here is CASSQGQNTGELFF. The DNA of the CDR3 is TGCGCCAGCAGCCAAGGACAGAACACCGGGGAGCTGTTTTTT. The chain employs TRBV4-1 and TRBJ2-2; D ambiguous. This CDR3 comprises 14 residues. V was cut by 1 base and J by 1 base, with 4 bases left in between. Germline CDR1 MGHRA, CDR2 YSYEKL.

The chain couples TRBV6-6 to TRBJ1-3; a possible D gene is TRBD1 (5 bases). Germline V gene sequence: CDR1 MNHNY, CDR2 SVGAGI (reference sequence). The CDR3 runs 16 residues. Trimming shortened V by 5 bases and J by 4 bases, and 18 bases separated the two germline ends. The DNA for the CDR3 is TGTGCCAGCAGTCCCCTAGGGACGGCGCTGGGAAACACCATATATTTT. It codes for CASSPLGTALGNTIYF.

The chain links TRBV5-1 to TRBJ2-1; D is tentatively TRBD1 or TRBD2 (7 bases each). Looked up from germline, CDR1 is SGHRS and CDR2 is YFSETQ. Between the trimmed V and J ends, which lost 1 base and 8 bases, there was a span of 13 bases. This CDR3 has 14 residues. CDR3 DNA: TGCGCCAGCAGCTTGATACAGGGGAGGGATGAGCAGTTCTTC. Its translation is CASSLIQGRDEQFF.

This clone was recorded only once. J is TRBJ1-1 and V is TRBV7-9, with 9 bases matching TRBD1. The germline V gene has CDR1 SEHNR and CDR2 FQNEAQ (reference sequence). The CDR3 totals 15 residues. J was trimmed by 4 bases and V by 2 bases; bases with no gene match: 5. CDR3 in amino acids: CASSLTGGAGTEAFF. DNA of the CDR3: TGTGCCAGCAGCTTAACAGGGGGCGCAGGCACTGAAGCTTTCTTT. The entire variable domain, with the rest obtained from reference TRBV7-9 and TRBJ1-1, is as follows: DTGVSQNPRHKITKRGQNVTFRCDPISEHNRLYWYRQTLGQGPEFLTYFQNEAQLEKSRLLSDRFSAERPKGSFSTLEIQRTEQGDSAMYLCASSLTGGAGTEAFFGQGTRLTVV.

This chain connects TRBV7-2 to TRBJ1-2, with 10 bases fitting TRBD1. V shed 1 base, J shed 3 bases, and the junction held 8 bases outside the gene matches. Looked up from germline, CDR1 is SGHTA and CDR2 is FQGNSA. The CDR3 is made up of 17 amino acids. CDR3 protein: CASSLGGSGQGYYGYTF. Here the CDR3 DNA reads TGTGCCAGCAGCTTAGGGGGGTCGGGACAGGGGTACTATGGCTACACCTTC.

This clone was seen a single time. The chain has TRBV7-3 and TRBJ2-6; D remains unclear. V was cut by 5 bases and J by 0 bases, with 11 bases left in between. Germline lookup yields CDR1 SGHTA and CDR2 FQGTGA. The CDR3 runs to 16 residues. CDR3 nucleotide sequence: TGTGCCAGCAGCCCCCTCATGGGCTCTGGGGCCAACGTCCTGACTTTC. Encoded protein: CASSPLMGSGANVLTF. The full variable domain, in which reference TRBV7-3 and TRBJ2-6 provide the parts outside the CDR3, is GAGVSQTPSNKVTEKGKYVELRCDPISGHTALYWYRQSLGQGPEFLIYFQGTGAADDSGLPNDRFFAVRPEGSVSTLKIQRTERGDSAVYLCASSPLMGSGANVLTFGAGSRLTVL.

The V and J genes are TRBV24-1 and TRBJ2-2, with 7 bases aligning to TRBD1. With V trimmed by 0 bases and J by 5 bases, 8 bases remained unmatched. The CDR3 is made up of 17 amino acids. Germline loops: CDR1 KGHDR, CDR2 SFDVKD. The CDR3 is CATSDLLWQGETGELFF. Written as DNA, the CDR3 is TGTGCCACCAGTGATTTGCTTTGGCAGGGGGAGACCGGGGAGCTGTTTTTT.

This clone was detected only once. V gene TRBV19 combines with J gene TRBJ2-7; 7 bases are shared with TRBD1. With V trimmed by 3 bases and J by 7 bases, 3 bases remained unmatched. This CDR3 contains 12 residues. CDR1 is LNHDA and CDR2 is SQIVND in the germline V gene (reference sequence). Written as DNA, the CDR3 is TGTGCCAGTAGTATTTCAGGGGGAGAGCAGTACTTC. It codes for CASSISGGEQYF.

The chain recombines TRBV6-5 with TRBJ1-4; 8 bases are shared with TRBD1. The CDR3 consists of 16 residues. In germline, CDR1 is MNHEY, CDR2 SVGAGI. J gave up 6 bases and V 2 bases, and 8 bases lay outside the gene matches. CDR3 bases: TGTGCCAGCAGTTACGGTACGGGACAGGTCCATGAAAAACTGTTTTTT. Encoded protein: CASSYGTGQVHEKLFF.

V and J are TRBV5-5 and TRBJ2-7, with TRBD1 matching over 8 bases. V was pared by 4 bases and J by 2 bases, with 8 bases of the junction left unmatched. This CDR3 comprises 15 residues. CDR1 SGHKS and CDR2 YYEKEE come from the germline V gene (reference sequence). The DNA of the CDR3 is TGTGCCAGCAGCCCACAGGGGGTCGGACCCTACGAGCAGTACTTC. This codes for CASSPQGVGPYEQYF.

The chain has TRBV10-2 and TRBJ2-1, with 8 positions matching TRBD2. The CDR3 spans 15 residues. CDR1 is WSHSY and CDR2 is SAAADI in the germline V gene. Unmatched junction bases numbered 8, after V lost 2 bases and J lost 8 bases. The CDR3 region has the DNA TGCGCCAGCAGTGAGGCGAGCGGGAGTAGCCATGAGCAGTTCTTC. Translating it yields CASSEASGSSHEQFF.

The V gene is TRBV9, the J gene TRBJ2-3; a possible D gene is TRBD2 (5 bases). The germline gives CDR1 SGDLS, CDR2 YYNGEE. The CDR3 contains 14 residues. Deletions cut 8 bases from V and 0 bases from J, with 13 bases between. The CDR3 spells CASGRGASTDTQYF. The CDR3 DNA reads as TGTGCCAGTGGCCGGGGTGCCAGCACAGATACGCAGTATTTT.

The chain couples TRBV27 to TRBJ2-7; the D gene is possibly TRBD2 (5 bases). The CDR3 runs to 15 residues. The V gene lost 5 bases and the J gene lost 6 bases, with 20 bases spanning the gap. Looked up from germline, CDR1 is MNHEY and CDR2 is SMNVEV (reference sequence). The CDR3 loop reads CASSASGITRSEQYF. As DNA, the CDR3 is TGTGCCAGCAGTGCCTCCGGGATCACCCGGAGCGAGCAGTACTTC.

This chain uses TRBV24-1 with TRBJ2-3; D might be TRBD1 (5 bases). V was trimmed by 6 bases and J by 6 bases, leaving 12 bases between them. The CDR3 runs to 13 residues. CDR1 is KGHDR, CDR2 SFDVKD, per germline. The CDR3 region is CATSQGRADTQYF. The DNA of the CDR3 is TGTGCCACCAGTCAGGGCCGGGCCGATACGCAGTATTTT.

V usage is TRBV6-5 and J usage is TRBJ2-2; D not certain. The CDR3 totals 13 residues. The germline V and J ends were trimmed by 2 bases and 6 bases, with 7 bases remaining between them. The germline gives CDR1 MNHEY, CDR2 SVGAGI. CDR3 in DNA: TGTGCCAGCAGTTACAATCGTGCCGGGGAGCTGTTTTTT. Amino acids: CASSYNRAGELFF.

V gene TRBV10-3 combines with J gene TRBJ2-7, with 9 nucleotides matching TRBD2. Germline V gene sequence: CDR1 ENHRY, CDR2 SYGVKD. This CDR3 is 13 amino acids long. Trimming removed 6 bases from V and 3 bases from J; junction bases left unmatched: 3. This chain's CDR3 is CAIRASGNYEQYF. The CDR3 nucleotides are TGTGCCATCAGGGCTAGCGGGAACTACGAGCAGTACTTC.

This clone rates as large. This rearrangement joins TRBV4-1 to TRBJ1-4; D remains ambiguous. This CDR3 has 16 residues. Germline V lookup: CDR1 MGHRA, CDR2 YSYEKL. Trimming took 1 base from V and 0 from J, leaving 9 bases between them. Here the CDR3 reads CASSQARIPTNEKLFF. The CDR3 nucleotides read TGCGCCAGCAGCCAAGCCCGAATCCCAACTAATGAAAAACTGTTTTTT.

The V call is TRBV4-2, the J call TRBJ2-3; 9 bases are a match to TRBD2. The V gene end was trimmed by 0 bases and the J gene end by 5 bases; junction bases not matched to a gene: 3. The CDR3 consists of 15 residues. CDR1 is LGHNA, CDR2 YNFKEQ, per germline. The CDR3 DNA sequence: TGTGCCAGCAGCCAAGAGCGGGGGGGACAAGATACGCAGTATTTT. Protein product: CASSQERGGQDTQYF.

The chain couples TRBV19 to TRBJ1-4, with TRBD1 as a possible D gene (6 bases). This CDR3 spans 15 amino acids. The germline V gene encodes CDR1 LNHDA and CDR2 SQIVND (reference sequence). The V and J ends lost 9 bases and 3 bases respectively, with 17 bases between them. CDR3 in DNA: TGTGCCAGCGGGGCAGGGGAGGCGGCTAATGAAAAACTGTTTTTT. Amino acid sequence: CASGAGEAANEKLFF.

The chain employs TRBV6-5 and TRBJ2-6, with D unresolved. The ends were cut back, 1 base at V and 1 base at J, with 5 bases in the middle. The germline V gene encodes CDR1 MNHEY and CDR2 SVGAGI. The CDR3 runs to 15 residues. CDR3 region: CASSYWSSGANVLTF. As DNA, the CDR3 is TGTGCCAGCAGTTACTGGAGTTCTGGGGCCAACGTCCTGACTTTC.